This T cell receptor beta chain came from a study of blood T cells in healthy people across ages. The study's findings and limits: Measured against age, TCR beta diversity per million T cells decreased in a roughly linear manner.

Alongside a J-beta primer mix, a sample-barcoded 5' primer served in a second PCR lasting roughly 7 to 12 cycles. A template-switch adaptor containing 12 random nucleotides labeled each cDNA molecule. TCRdb ran MiXCR on the 5' RACE reads and lists one entry per CDR3 protein. The table has around 2 million distinct CDR3 sequences, approximately 40% seen once; the top ten hold under 30%. The CDR3 extends over 14 amino acids. Per the germline V gene, CDR1 is MNHEY and CDR2 is SVGEGT. V was shortened by 6 bases and J by 2 bases, with 13 bases between the two germline ends. About this clonotype: The antigen is unknown.

The amount of total RNA extracted per sample was at least 5.5 micrograms. The clonotype originates from a human donor in good health. The sequencing sample was made of blood. The chain joins TRBV6-2 or TRBV6-3 to TRBJ2-5, with D unclear. The CDR3 nucleotides read TGTGCCAGCAGGGATTCGACTCTTCAAGAGACCCAGTACTTC. Its protein is CASRDSTLQETQYF.